This is a list of T cell receptor beta chains from one sample in a study of blood T cell repertoires in COVID-19. Here immunoSEQ multiplex PCR was the method, and the copy in TCRdb shows in-frame clones only, minus some. The sample records 230,000 or so clones, approximately 84% being singletons. The sequenced sample consisted of PBMCs or T cells enriched from blood (not recorded which). Receptor source: a man aged 45-60 years who had recovered from COVID-19. Both conserved end residues are part of each CDR3. D genes are given only for firm matches. Clone size is given for some rows only: seen once, a few or many times, or a class if the clone is expanded.

J | V | D | size | DNA | CDR3
TRBJ2-5 | TRBV24-1 | TRBD2 | . | TGTGCCACCAGCACAGTGGGACTAGCGGGGGAAGAGACCCAGTACTTC | CATSTVGLAGEETQYF
TRBJ2-3 | TRBV5-8 | . | . | TGTGCCAGCAGCGCCCACAGGGTTACCCGCACAGATACGCAGTATTTT | CASSAHRVTRTDTQYF
TRBJ1-1 | TRBV9 | . | . | TGTGCCAGCAGCTCTGGTGGGGGGACTGAAGCTTTCTTT | CASSSGGGTEAFF
TRBJ1-5 | TRBV6-1 | TRBD1 | few | TGTGCCAGCAGTGAACGGGGACAGGTGGGAACTGTACGCAATCAGCCCCAGCATTTT | CASSERGQVGTVRNQPQHF
TRBJ1-1 | TRBV25-1 | . | . | TGTGCCACTTTATCGGGGATGAACACTGAAGCTTTCTTT | CATLSGMNTEAFF
TRBJ2-5 | TRBV28 | . | . | TGTGCCAGCAGTACAGGACAGTTAGAGACCCAGTACTTC | CASSTGQLETQYF
TRBJ1-3 | TRBV5-1 | . | . | TGCGCCAGCAGACCTGGACAGAACTCTGGAAACACCATATATTTT | CASRPGQNSGNTIYF
TRBJ2-1 | TRBV27 | . | . | TGTGCCAGCAGTCCATTACAGGGATCTGAGGTCTTC | CASSPLQGSEVF
TRBJ1-2 | TRBV18 | . | once | TGTGCCAGCTCACCACCGGGGGGGGATGGCTACACCTTC | CASSPPGGDGYTF
TRBJ1-1 | TRBV2 | . | once | TGTGCCAGCAGAGAGCCGAACACTGAAGCTTTCTTT | CASREPNTEAFF